Each of the 3 T cell receptor beta chains below was sequenced from the same sample in a study of control samples from healthy donors and cancer patients. The protocol was immunoSEQ multiplex PCR, while the TCRdb copy is restricted to in-frame clones and leaves out a portion. The sample lists under 65,000 clones, approximately 89% occurring once. Sequenced sample: PBMCs. Source of these receptors: a young man with colorectal cancer.

The gene calls are TRBV7-9 and TRBJ2-2; 9 bases are shared with TRBD1. The CDR3 spans 17 residues. Germline-derived CDR1 and CDR2 are SEHNR and FQNEAQ (reference sequence). The junction had 7 bases not matched to a gene; V was cut back by 5 bases and J by 0 bases. CDR3 residues: CASSRTGGYANTGELFF. In nucleotides, the CDR3 is TGTGCCAGCAGCCGAACAGGGGGCTACGCGAACACCGGGGAGCTGTTTTTT.

V usage is TRBV4-3 and J usage is TRBJ2-7, with unresolved D. Germline-derived CDR1 and CDR2 are LGHNA and YSLEER. There are 15 residues in the CDR3. V was trimmed by 3 bases and J by 2 bases, leaving 14 bases between them. The CDR3, as DNA: TGCGCCAGCAGCCAGGATGACTCCAGCCCCTACGAGCAGTACTTC. It encodes CASSQDDSSPYEQYF.

The chain links TRBV7-9 to TRBJ1-4; TRBD1 agrees at 11 bases. Germline loops: CDR1 SEHNR, CDR2 FQNEAQ (reference sequence). V shed 5 bases, J shed 6 bases, and the junction held 5 bases outside the gene matches. The CDR3 contains 15 residues. The CDR3 DNA is TGTGCCAGCAGCCCGGGACAGGGGGTCGATGAAAAACTGTTTTTT. Translated: CASSPGQGVDEKLFF.